The 21 T cell receptor beta chains below all came from one sample that was sequenced in a study of T cell responses to AZD1222 COVID-19 vaccine. The method was immunoSEQ multiplex PCR; TCRdb's version includes in-frame clones alone and lacks a portion of them. This repertoire shows 100,000 to 150,000 clones, more than 80% found once; its top ten account for 1.5% to 1.7%. Sequenced material: peripheral blood, taken on day 0 of AZD1222 vaccination. The receptors shown here come from an adult in good health.

The chain joins TRBV12-5 to TRBJ2-1; TRBD2 agrees at 7 bases. The CDR3 is made up of 14 amino acids. V trimming: 3 bases; J trimming: 8 bases; junction bases outside the gene matches: 7. Germline CDR1 is LGHNT and CDR2 is FRNRAP. The CDR3 reads CASGFFAGADEQFF. In DNA, the CDR3 is TGTGCTAGTGGTTTTTTCGCGGGAGCGGATGAGCAGTTCTTC.

V gene TRBV9 combines with J gene TRBJ2-3; unclear D gene. Trimming left V 0 bases short and J 0 bases short, with 17 bases between. Germline CDR1 and CDR2: SGDLS and YYNGEE. CDR3 length equals 18 residues. The CDR3 loop is CASSVGALDWASTDTQYF. DNA of the CDR3: TGTGCCAGCAGCGTAGGGGCCCTGGATTGGGCAAGCACAGATACGCAGTATTTT. Together with reference TRBV9 and TRBJ2-3, the CDR3 gives the full variable domain: DSGVTQTPKHLITATGQRVTLRCSPRSGDLSVYWYQQSLDQGLQFLIQYYNGEERAKGNILERFSAQQFPDLHSELNLSSLELGDSALYFCASSVGALDWASTDTQYFGPGTRLTVL.

This chain joins TRBV5-4 and TRBJ2-7, with D possibly TRBD1 on 6 matching bases. This CDR3 has 14 amino acids. Germline lookup yields CDR1 SGHNT and CDR2 YYREEE (reference sequence). V lost 4 bases to trimming and J lost 3 bases, with 14 bases between them. The CDR3 sequence: CASSPVTGSYEQYF. The CDR3, as DNA: TGTGCCAGCAGCCCAGTTACAGGGAGCTACGAGCAGTACTTC.

The chain couples TRBV6-5 to TRBJ2-7; 7 nucleotides line up with TRBD1. The trim removed 5 bases at V and 3 bases at J, leaving 7 bases unmatched. The CDR3 covers 14 residues. Germline V lookup: CDR1 MNHEY, CDR2 SVGAGI. The CDR3, as DNA: TGTGCCAGCAGTATTGACAGGGTATTCTACGAGCAGTACTTC. Amino acids: CASSIDRVFYEQYF.

V and J are TRBV13 and TRBJ2-1, with 7 bases lining up with TRBD2. The CDR3 runs 15 residues. Germline-derived CDR1 and CDR2 are PRHDT and FYEKMQ (reference sequence). Germline trimming cut 1 base from V and 4 bases from J; bases unmatched to any gene: 4. CDR3 region: CASSLELARYNEQFF. DNA of the CDR3: TGTGCCAGCAGCTTAGAACTAGCGCGTTACAATGAGCAGTTCTTC.

As DNA, the CDR3 is TGTGCCAGCAGCTTGGCCGACGAGCAGTACTTC. Encoded protein: CASSLADEQYF. The chain carries TRBV12-1 and TRBJ2-7; the table gives TRBD1 as D, unverified against the DNA. TRBV12-1 is termed a pseudogene. This CDR3 contains 11 residues.

V and J are TRBV4-1 and TRBJ1-6; D is unresolved. Germline V gene lookup returns CDR1 MGHRA and CDR2 YSYEKL. With 0 bases removed from V and 1 base from J, the gap between germline ends came to 10 bases. The CDR3 is 17 residues long. Written as DNA, the CDR3 is TGCGCCAGCAGCCAAGATGGCCTGCCTTCCTATAATTCACCCCTCCACTTT. Translating it yields CASSQDGLPSYNSPLHF.

The rearrangement uses TRBV27 and TRBJ2-1, with 8 bases aligning to TRBD1. Germline V CDR1 and CDR2: MNHEY, SMNVEV (reference sequence). CDR3 length: 16 amino acids. Unmatched junction bases numbered 14, after V lost 5 bases and J lost 8 bases. The CDR3 here is CASSAVTLDRGHEQFF. The CDR3 DNA follows: TGTGCCAGCAGTGCCGTAACCCTTGACAGGGGCCATGAGCAGTTCTTC.

V and J are TRBV18 and TRBJ1-1; D gene ambiguous. V lost 6 bases and J 3 bases, leaving 20 bases between the germline ends. CDR1 is KGHSH, CDR2 LQKENI, per germline. This CDR3 spans 16 amino acids. CDR3 in DNA: TGTGCCAGCTCCTACGGCGGAGCGGGTCGGCACACTGAAGCTTTCTTT. Protein: CASSYGGAGRHTEAFF.

This chain uses TRBV15 with TRBJ1-2; D may be TRBD1 (5 bases). Germline V lookup: CDR1 LNHNV, CDR2 YYDKDF (reference sequence). V was shortened by 0 bases and J by 7 bases, with 30 bases between the two germline ends. CDR3 length equals 20 residues. The CDR3 bases are TGTGCCACCAGCAGAGATTACCCTAACGACAGACACTACCTATACTGTGGCTACACCTTC. Residues: CATSRDYPNDRHYLYCGYTF.

This clone was detected a few times. The rearrangement links TRBV10-1 to TRBJ1-5; D ambiguous. This CDR3 has 13 amino acids. V gave up 7 bases and J gave up 10 bases, with 17 bases separating them. CDR1 is WNHNN, CDR2 SYGVQD, per germline (reference sequence). The CDR3: CASNKDTLLPQHF. CDR3 sequence (DNA): TGCGCCAGCAACAAAGACACATTGCTACCCCAGCATTTT.

The chain joins TRBV6-5 to TRBJ1-1; TRBD1 is a possible D gene (5 bases). Per germline, CDR1 MNHEY and CDR2 SVGAGI. This CDR3 spans 14 amino acids. V was shortened by 4 bases and J by 4 bases, with 13 bases between the two germline ends. The CDR3 DNA reads as TGTGCCAGCAGTTTTGGAGGGGACGTCACTGAAGCTTTCTTT. Translated, it gives CASSFGGDVTEAFF.

This CDR3 reads CSASLPQYSNQPQHF. CDR3 coding DNA: TGCAGTGCTAGTCTCCCCCAGTATAGCAATCAGCCCCAGCATTTT. This sequence joins TRBV20-1 and TRBJ1-5; D unresolved. The CDR3 totals 15 residues. Germline CDR1 reads DFQATT; CDR2 reads SNEGSKA (reference sequence). The germline V and J ends were trimmed by 3 bases and 0 bases, with 12 bases remaining between them.

This clone has just one count. The chain recombines TRBV6-2 or TRBV6-3 with TRBJ2-7; possible D gene TRBD1, 5 bases. Germline CDR1 MNHEY, CDR2 SVGEGT. Trimming pared 4 bases from V and 0 bases from J, leaving 13 bases between. There are 15 residues in the CDR3. Here the CDR3 reads CASSLPRASSYEQYF. Here the CDR3 DNA reads TGTGCCAGCAGTTTACCCAGGGCGAGCTCCTACGAGCAGTACTTC.

This clone has a single count. The rearrangement links TRBV7-3 to TRBJ2-3; weak D call: TRBD1 (6 bases). With 5 bases removed from V and 0 bases from J, the gap between germline ends came to 9 bases. CDR1 and CDR2 (germline): SGHTA, FQGTGA. CDR3 length: 14 amino acids. The CDR3 bases are TGTGCCAGCAGCCTGAGGGGGAGCACAGATACGCAGTATTTT. Its translation: CASSLRGSTDTQYF.

The V gene is TRBV7-9, the J gene TRBJ1-2; D ambiguous. V was pared by 1 base and J by 4 bases, with 10 bases between. This CDR3 region has 14 residues. Germline V lookup: CDR1 SEHNR, CDR2 FQNEAQ (reference sequence). The DNA of the CDR3 is TGTGCCAGCAGCTTAGGGGGTTACCCCTATGGCTACACCTTC. Encoded protein: CASSLGGYPYGYTF.

The CDR3 loop reads CASSAGTLSGEQYF. CDR3 in DNA: TGCGCCAGCAGTGCAGGGACACTGAGCGGAGAGCAGTACTTC. The chain employs TRBV10-1 and TRBJ2-7, with TRBD1 as a possible D gene (6 bases). The CDR3 length is 14 residues. Trimming removed 4 bases from V and 7 bases from J, with 17 bases in between. Germline V gene lookup returns CDR1 WNHNN and CDR2 SYGVQD (reference sequence).

A single count supports this clone. V is TRBV10-3 and J is TRBJ1-3, with D tentatively TRBD1 (5 bases). Germline V CDR1 and CDR2: ENHRY, SYGVKD. The CDR3 runs 14 residues. Trimming shortened V by 3 bases and J by 4 bases, and 10 bases separated the two germline ends. The CDR3 DNA is TGTGCCATCAGTGATGCCCGGACAGGAAACACCATATATTTT. This gives the protein CAISDARTGNTIYF.

This clone was seen a handful of times. The chain recombines TRBV19 with TRBJ2-2, with D possibly being TRBD2 (6 bases). Germline-derived CDR1 and CDR2 are LNHDA and SQIVND (reference sequence). The CDR3 has 15 amino acids. V dropped 1 base and J dropped 6 bases, with 12 bases sitting between them. The CDR3: CASSIASGGAGELFF. CDR3 DNA: TGTGCCAGTAGTATAGCCTCCGGCGGGGCCGGGGAGCTGTTTTTT. Looking up the rest from reference TRBV19 and TRBJ2-2 gives the full variable domain: DGGITQSPKYLFRKEGQNVTLSCEQNLNHDAMYWYRQDPGQGLRLIYYSQIVNDFQKGDIAEGYSVSREKKESFPLTVTSAQKNPTAFYLCASSIASGGAGELFFGEGSRLTVL.

The chain joins TRBV6-2 or TRBV6-3 to TRBJ2-7, with 14 bases matching TRBD2. Germline V gives CDR1 MNHEY, CDR2 SVGEGT. The CDR3 is 15 residues long. V was pared by 4 bases and J by 12 bases, with 11 bases of the junction left unmatched. The CDR3 DNA sequence: TGTGCCAGCAGTTCCACCGGGACTAGCGGGAGACAAGTGTACTTC. Its translation: CASSSTGTSGRQVYF.

The rearrangement uses TRBV5-6 and TRBJ1-1; TRBD1 is a possible D gene (5 bases). The CDR3 totals 15 residues. Germline lookup yields CDR1 SGHDT and CDR2 YYEEEE. The V and J ends lost 3 bases and 1 base respectively, with 13 bases between them. The CDR3 DNA reads as TGTGCCAGCAGCTCGCAGACAGTCTGGAACACTGAAGCTTTCTTT. Its protein is CASSSQTVWNTEAFF.